The 26 T cell receptor beta chains in this list originate from one sample, sequenced in a study of T-cell memory formation after mild COVID-19. TCRdb reprocessed the 5' RACE reads via MiXCR and lists one record per CDR3 protein. The sample has about 260,000 distinct CDR3 sequences; 8% to 10% are singletons. Material: PBMCs or a T cell subset sorted from them (not recorded which). The receptor source for this set is a man aged 18 to 35 who had mild COVID-19 (a few samples of this study predate the infection). Cell type and time point are not known.

This chain joins TRBV7-2 and TRBJ2-5; D is ambiguous. Germline-derived CDR1 and CDR2 are SGHTA and FQGNSA. Trimming cost V 5 bases and J 2 bases, with 6 bases left between them. The CDR3 is 12 amino acids. CDR3 DNA sequence: TGTGCCAGCAGCCGCCATCAAGAGACCCAGTACTTC. The encoded protein is CASSRHQETQYF.

This clonotype was counted ten times or more. The J gene is TRBJ2-3, the V gene TRBV7-6; possible D gene TRBD2, 6 bases. Germline lookup yields CDR1 SGHVS and CDR2 FNYEAQ. The CDR3 spans 14 residues. The ends were cut back, 2 bases at V and 1 base at J, with 7 bases in the middle. The CDR3 reads CASSLRERTDTQYF. CDR3 in DNA: TGTGCCAGCAGCTTACGGGAGCGCACAGATACGCAGTATTTT.

This clonotype was recorded a few times. This sequence joins TRBV30 and TRBJ2-7; the D is unclear. This CDR3 has 14 amino acids. Germline V gene lookup returns CDR1 GTSNPN and CDR2 SVGIG (reference sequence). V lost 2 bases, J lost 3 bases, and 14 bases lay in between. CDR3 sequence reads: CAWSIFLSSYEQYF. CDR3 nucleotide sequence: TGTGCCTGGAGTATTTTTCTGAGCAGCTACGAGCAGTACTTC.

This clonotype appeared a few times. The V and J genes are TRBV27 and TRBJ2-7, with TRBD2 as a possible D gene (6 bases). The CDR3 covers 15 residues. With 6 bases removed from V and 0 bases from J, the gap between germline ends came to 15 bases. Germline lookup yields CDR1 MNHEY and CDR2 SMNVEV (reference sequence). The CDR3 DNA is TGTGCCAGCAGCCTAACTCACGGGAGCTCCTACGAGCAGTACTTC. Translated: CASSLTHGSSYEQYF.

Only a few counts were recorded for this clonotype. V is TRBV6-2 or TRBV6-3 and J is TRBJ2-3; 12 bases match TRBD2. CDR3 length equals 17 residues. Germline CDR1 reads MNHEY; CDR2 reads SVGEGT. The V gene end was trimmed by 2 bases and the J gene end by 4 bases; junction bases not matched to a gene: 7. The CDR3 DNA reads as TGTGCCAGCAGTTACGAGCTAGCGGGGGGGCCATCAGATACGCAGTATTTT. Its protein product is CASSYELAGGPSDTQYF.

This clonotype showed up many times. This rearrangement joins TRBV12-3 or TRBV12-4 to TRBJ1-1, with no clear D. This CDR3 spans 14 amino acids. V lost 2 bases and J 0 bases, leaving 7 bases between the germline ends. CDR3 DNA sequence: TGTGCCAGCAGTTTACGTCGCATGAACACTGAAGCTTTCTTT. This gives the protein CASSLRRMNTEAFF.

This clonotype was observed a handful of times. The V gene is TRBV5-1, the J gene TRBJ2-1, with a possible D match to TRBD1 (5 bases). V dropped 4 bases and J dropped 2 bases, with 13 bases sitting between them. CDR3 size: 15 residues. Germline assignment: CDR1 SGHRS and CDR2 YFSETQ. This chain's CDR3 is CASSPRASPYNEQFF. In nucleotides, the CDR3 is TGCGCCAGCAGCCCCAGGGCCAGTCCCTACAATGAGCAGTTCTTC.

The V and J genes are TRBV20-1 and TRBJ1-2, with D perhaps TRBD1 (5 bases). The CDR3 loop spans 12 amino acids. The V end lost 0 bases, the J end lost 4 bases, and 6 bases lay between the germline ends. Germline-derived CDR1 and CDR2 are DFQATT and SNEGSKA (reference sequence). The CDR3 loop reads CSARDDSYGYTF. Written as DNA, the CDR3 is TGCAGTGCTAGAGACGACAGCTATGGCTACACCTTC.

The V gene is TRBV10-3, the J gene TRBJ2-5; D is perhaps TRBD1 or TRBD2 (5 bases each). Trimming left V 10 bases short and J 2 bases short, with 11 bases between. CDR3 length: 12 residues. Per the germline V gene, CDR1 is ENHRY and CDR2 is SYGVKD. The CDR3 sequence: CATRGVQETQYF. CDR3 nucleotide sequence: TGTGCCACAAGGGGAGTACAAGAGACCCAGTACTTC.

J is TRBJ2-2 and V is TRBV12-3 or TRBV12-4, with D unresolved. This CDR3 has 13 residues. Between the trimmed V and J ends, which lost 2 bases and 7 bases, there was a span of 8 bases. CDR3 DNA: TGTGCCAGCAGTTTAAGCGTGGACGGGGAGCTGTTTTTT. It yields the protein CASSLSVDGELFF.

The sample holds a few counts of this clonotype. The V and J genes are TRBV11-1 and TRBJ2-7, with 9 positions matching TRBD1. J gave up 5 bases and V 7 bases, and 9 bases lay outside the gene matches. Germline CDR1 is SGHAT and CDR2 is FQDESV (reference sequence). The CDR3 is 14 amino acids. The CDR3 DNA reads as TGTGCCAGCAAACGGGACAGGGCAGGGAACGAGCAGTACTTC. This gives the protein CASKRDRAGNEQYF. Filled out from reference TRBV11-1 and TRBJ2-7, the complete variable domain reads EAEVAQSPRYKITEKSQAVAFWCDPISGHATLYWYRQILGQGPELLVQFQDESVVDDSQLPKDRFSAERLKGVDSTLKIQPAELGDSAMYLCASKRDRAGNEQYFGPGTRLTVT.

There are a few counts of this clonotype. This rearrangement joins TRBV18 to TRBJ2-3; 8 bases map to TRBD1. The germline CDR1 and CDR2 sequences are KGHSH and LQKENI. The J segment lost 5 bases and the V segment lost 4 bases, leaving 11 bases of the junction unmatched. This CDR3 comprises 16 residues. The CDR3 DNA reads as TGTGCCAGCTCACTCGGGAGACAGGGGTTTGGAGATACGCAGTATTTT. It translates to CASSLGRQGFGDTQYF.

This clonotype was counted a few times. The genes are TRBV27 and TRBJ1-5; no firm D call. Germline CDR1 and CDR2: MNHEY and SMNVEV (reference sequence). The V end was cut by 6 bases, the J end by 4 bases, with 16 bases between. The CDR3 extends over 15 amino acids. The CDR3 region has the DNA TGTGCCAGCAGCCCCATCCGGGGAGGGAATCAGCCCCAGCATTTT. This codes for CASSPIRGGNQPQHF.

V gene TRBV12-3 or TRBV12-4 combines with J gene TRBJ2-5; TRBD1 is a possible D gene (7 bases). The CDR3 has 15 residues. V shed 5 bases and J shed 4 bases, with 17 bases lying between them. The CDR3 reads CASSPGQGGIETQYF. CDR3 nucleotides: TGTGCCAGCAGTCCGGGCCAGGGGGGAATAGAGACCCAGTACTTC.

This clonotype was counted a few times. The V gene is TRBV20-1, the J gene TRBJ1-2; D is unclear. CDR3 length: 10 amino acids. Trimming left V 4 bases short and J 7 bases short, with 7 bases between. Per germline, CDR1 DFQATT and CDR2 SNEGSKA (reference sequence). DNA for the CDR3: TGCAGTGCTAACCGGGGTGGCTACACCTTC. This encodes CSANRGGYTF.

This clonotype has a handful of counts. The chain carries TRBV20-1 and TRBJ2-3, with D uncertain. The V end was cut by 1 base, the J end by 8 bases, with 7 bases between. Germline CDR1 reads DFQATT; CDR2 reads SNEGSKA (reference sequence). CDR3 length: 11 amino acids. CDR3 in amino acids: CSARVYGTQYF. The CDR3, as DNA: TGCAGTGCTAGAGTTTACGGTACGCAGTATTTT.

This clonotype was counted only a few times. The genes are TRBV5-1 and TRBJ1-1, with D possibly being TRBD1 (5 bases). Between the trimmed V and J ends, which lost 4 bases and 3 bases, there was a span of 13 bases. The CDR3 length is 14 residues. In germline, CDR1 is SGHRS, CDR2 YFSETQ. The CDR3 is CASSQDIGDTEAFF. The CDR3 DNA reads TGCGCCAGCAGCCAGGACATAGGAGACACTGAAGCTTTCTTT. The variable domain in full, completed from reference TRBV5-1 and TRBJ1-1, reads KAGVTQTPRYLIKTRGQQVTLSCSPISGHRSVSWYQQTPGQGLQFLFEYFSETQRNKGNFPGRFSGRQFSNSRSEMNVSTLELGDSALYLCASSQDIGDTEAFFGQGTRLTVV.

The chain uses TRBV27 and TRBJ2-2; D is perhaps TRBD2 (7 bases). Germline values: CDR1 MNHEY, CDR2 SMNVEV (reference sequence). Between the trimmed V and J ends, which lost 4 bases and 6 bases, there was a span of 9 bases. This CDR3 comprises 13 residues. Here the CDR3 reads CASSWGGSGELFF. The CDR3 DNA reads as TGTGCCAGCAGTTGGGGGGGCTCCGGGGAGCTGTTTTTT.

This clonotype was picked up a small number of times. The chain links TRBV27 to TRBJ1-2; 8 bases are a match to TRBD1. Germline V CDR1 and CDR2: MNHEY, SMNVEV (reference sequence). Trimming cost V 6 bases and J 0 bases; bases outside gene matches: 9. CDR3 length: 16 amino acids. The CDR3 nucleotides read TGTGCCAGCAGCTCCATTAGGACAGGGTCTAACTATGGCTACACCTTC. Its translation: CASSSIRTGSNYGYTF.

This clonotype showed up many times. The chain couples TRBV7-2 to TRBJ1-5; 7 positions match TRBD1. Germline V CDR1 and CDR2: SGHTA, FQGNSA. The CDR3 runs to 18 residues. Germline trimming cut 1 base from V and 0 bases from J; bases unmatched to any gene: 9. CDR3 sequence reads: CASSLGGGQAYSNQPQHF. CDR3 DNA: TGTGCCAGCAGCTTAGGGGGCGGACAGGCCTATAGCAATCAGCCCCAGCATTTT.

This clonotype was detected a few times. The chain carries TRBV7-2 and TRBJ2-3, with D perhaps assigned TRBD1 or TRBD2 (6 bases each). This CDR3 comprises 14 residues. Deletions cut 9 bases from V and 6 bases from J, with 19 bases between. Germline V gives CDR1 SGHTA, CDR2 FQGNSA. The CDR3: CASSRRGAPDTQYF. CDR3 sequence (DNA): TGTGCCAGTAGCCGGAGGGGGGCCCCGGATACGCAGTATTTT. Drawing the rest from reference TRBV7-2 and TRBJ2-3, the complete variable domain is GAGVSQSPSNKVTEKGKDVELRCDPISGHTALYWYRQSLGQGLEFLIYFQGNSAPDKSGLPSDRFSAERTGGSVSTLTIQRTQQEDSAVYLCASSRRGAPDTQYFGPGTRLTVL.

This clonotype was found a few times. The chain joins TRBV3-1 to TRBJ1-5; 10 nucleotides match TRBD1. Germline CDR1 is LGHDT and CDR2 is YNNKEL (reference sequence). V was clipped by 1 base and J by 6 bases; unmatched bases: 3. The CDR3 contains 15 residues. DNA of the CDR3: TGTGCCAGCAGCCAAGGGGGACAGGGGCGTCAGCCCCAGCATTTT. It specifies CASSQGGQGRQPQHF.

This clonotype was seen a handful of times. The V gene is TRBV21-1, the J gene TRBJ2-3. TRBV21-1 is a pseudogene. There are 15 residues in the CDR3. The CDR3 DNA sequence: TGTGCCAGCAGCCCCCAAAATCCAAACACAGATACGCAGTATTTT. This codes for CASSPQNPNTDTQYF.

The chain has TRBV7-9 and TRBJ1-6; TRBD1 agrees at 9 bases. The CDR3 has 15 amino acids. Germline V CDR1 and CDR2: SEHNR, FQNEAQ (reference sequence). After removal of 4 bases from V and 7 bases from J, the junction contained 5 bases not matched to a gene. CDR3 in DNA: TGTGCCAGCAGCTCAAGGACAGGGGAAAATTCACCCCTCCACTTT. Protein: CASSSRTGENSPLHF.

The sample holds a few counts of this clonotype. The chain uses TRBV4-1 and TRBJ1-4; 7 bases are shared with TRBD1. The germline CDR1 and CDR2 sequences are MGHRA and YSYEKL. The CDR3 sequence is 15 residues long. The junction had 3 bases not matched to a gene; V was cut back by 2 bases and J by 3 bases. The CDR3 region is CASSQIQGPNEKLFF. Written as DNA, the CDR3 is TGCGCCAGCAGCCAAATACAGGGGCCTAATGAAAAACTGTTTTTT.

The genes are TRBV7-2 and TRBJ2-3, with D tentatively TRBD1 (5 bases). Germline CDR1 is SGHTA and CDR2 is FQGNSA. The V gene lost 6 bases and the J gene lost 5 bases, with 18 bases spanning the gap. There are 15 residues in the CDR3. This CDR3 reads CASRDDMGQKDTQYF. The CDR3 nucleotides are TGTGCCAGCAGAGATGACATGGGGCAAAAAGATACGCAGTATTTT.